This TCR beta chain emerged from a study of radiotherapy plus CTLA-4 blockade in lung cancer. Profiling relied on immunoSEQ multiplex PCR, and the TCRdb table lists in-frame clones only, not all of them. This sample has about 56,000 clones, with 70% to 85% found just once. V lost 1 base, J lost 5 bases, and 8 bases lay in between. Germline values: CDR1 SEHNR, CDR2 FQNEAQ (reference sequence). CDR3 length: 14 amino acids. A few counts support this clone. The sequencing used peripheral blood, collected from a patient treated with radiotherapy plus ipilimumab. The chain recombines TRBV7-9 with TRBJ1-4, with D uncertain. The clonotype originates from a human donor with non-small cell lung cancer who had a complete response to radiotherapy plus ipilimumab. As DNA, the CDR3 is TGTGCCAGCAGCTTAGGCAGGTCAAATGAAAAACTGTTTTTT. Residues: CASSLGRSNEKLFF.